A selection of T cell receptor beta chains follows, all from one sample in a study of identical twins. Using its own MiXCR run on the 5' RACE reads, TCRdb lists one record per CDR3 protein. The sample consists of 500,000 to 600,000 distinct CDR3 sequences, about 20% of them appearing once. The same sample was also used in a study of T cells expressing NK-cell markers.

The sample was CD4+ T cells sorted from blood. These TCRs come from a woman younger than 30 in good health. Both conserved end residues are part of each CDR3. Each record gives: D gene, V gene, clone size, J gene, CDR3 DNA, CDR3 protein. The D gene is left open where the match is weak. Clone size appears in some rows only: once, few, many, or a class for an expanded clone.

>.|TRBV12-3/TRBV12-4|many|TRBJ1-2
TGTGCCAGCAGGGCGACAGGCCTTAACTATGGCTACACCTTC
CASRATGLNYGYTF
>.|TRBV6-5|.|TRBJ2-4
TGTGCCAGCAGTTACTCTCCCGGGACAGCCAAAAACATTCAGTACTTC
CASSYSPGTAKNIQYF
>TRBD1|TRBV6-1|.|TRBJ2-7
TGTGCCAGCAGTCCTGGACAGGGGGCTTTCTACGAGCAGTACTTC
CASSPGQGAFYEQYF
>TRBD1|TRBV6-5|few|TRBJ2-7
TGTGCCAGCAGTTACAGGGGGCCATACGAGCAGTACTTC
CASSYRGPYEQYF
>.|TRBV7-2|few|TRBJ1-1
TGTGCCAGCAGCTCACACCAGAACACTGAAGCTTTCTTT
CASSSHQNTEAFF
>.|TRBV12-3/TRBV12-4|few|TRBJ1-2
TGTGCCAGCAGCCCCGGTGCCTCCTATGGCTACACCTTC
CASSPGASYGYTF
>.|TRBV20-1|.|TRBJ2-7
TGCAGTGCTAAAGGCTCGAACCCAAACTACGAGCAGTACTTC
CSAKGSNPNYEQYF
>TRBD2|TRBV12-3/TRBV12-4|few|TRBJ2-7
TGTGCCAGCAGTACGACTAGCGGGGTATCCTACGAGCAGTACTTC
CASSTTSGVSYEQYF
>.|TRBV12-3/TRBV12-4|.|TRBJ1-5
TGTGCCAGCAGTCTCCTGTATAGCAATCAGCCCCAGCATTTT
CASSLLYSNQPQHF
>.|TRBV5-1|few|TRBJ1-5
TGCGCCAGCAGCTTGGCAGGTTTTGACCCCCAGCATTTT
CASSLAGFDPQHF